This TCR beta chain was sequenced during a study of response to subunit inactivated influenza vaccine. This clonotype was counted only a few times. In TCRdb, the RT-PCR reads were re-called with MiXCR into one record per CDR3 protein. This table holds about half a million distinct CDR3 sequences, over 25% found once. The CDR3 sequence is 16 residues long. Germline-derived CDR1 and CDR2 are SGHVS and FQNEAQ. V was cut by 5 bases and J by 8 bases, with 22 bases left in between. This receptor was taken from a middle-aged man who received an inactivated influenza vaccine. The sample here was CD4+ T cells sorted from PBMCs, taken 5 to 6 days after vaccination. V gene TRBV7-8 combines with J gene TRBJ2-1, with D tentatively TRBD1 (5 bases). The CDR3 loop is CASSLKGAFPGHEQFF. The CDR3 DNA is TGTGCCAGCAGCCTAAAAGGGGCGTTCCCAGGTCATGAGCAGTTCTTC. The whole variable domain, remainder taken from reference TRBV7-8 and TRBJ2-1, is GAGVSQSPRYKVAKRGQDVALRCDPISGHVSLFWYQQALGQGPEFLTYFQNEAQLDKSGLPSDRFFAERPEGSVSTLKIQRTQQEDSAVYLCASSLKGAFPGHEQFFGPGTRLTVL.